This T cell receptor (beta chain) was retrieved from a study of T-cell memory formation after mild COVID-19. 5'RACE primed at constant segments yielded TCR alpha and TCR beta cDNA libraries bearing sample barcodes and UMIs. TCRdb reprocessed the 5' RACE reads via MiXCR and lists one record per CDR3 protein. The sample records 470,000 or so distinct CDR3 sequences, 18% being singletons. Study-wide results and caveats: There were some responding clones in pre-infection memory, which suggested that cross-reactive memory had joined. Second-wave clones peaking on day 37 lacked confirmed SARS-CoV-2 specificity.

V shed 5 bases, J shed 7 bases, and the junction held 14 bases outside the gene matches. This CDR3 has 16 residues. Per the germline V gene, CDR1 is DFQATT and CDR2 is SNEGSKA (reference sequence). Note on this clonotype: Its matching antigen is unknown.

The TCR sequence derives from an adult woman who had mild COVID-19 (a few samples of this study predate the infection). Cell type and time point are not known. V is TRBV20-1 and J is TRBJ1-1; 12 bases are shared with TRBD1. Sequencing input: PBMCs or a T cell subset sorted from them (not recorded which). CDR3 in DNA: TGCAGTGCTGAGCCCTGGGACAGGGGGCTCCCCGGTGAAGCTTTCTTT. Its translation: CSAEPWDRGLPGEAFF.